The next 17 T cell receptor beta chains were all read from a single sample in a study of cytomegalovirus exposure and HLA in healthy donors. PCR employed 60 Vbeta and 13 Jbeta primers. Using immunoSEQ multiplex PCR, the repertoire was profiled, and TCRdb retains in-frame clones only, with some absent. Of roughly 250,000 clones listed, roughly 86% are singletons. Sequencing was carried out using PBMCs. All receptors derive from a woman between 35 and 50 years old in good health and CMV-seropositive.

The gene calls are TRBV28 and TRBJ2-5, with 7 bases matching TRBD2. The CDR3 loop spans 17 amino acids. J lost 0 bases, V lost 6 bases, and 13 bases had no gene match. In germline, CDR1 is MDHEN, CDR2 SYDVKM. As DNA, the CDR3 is TGTGCCAGCAGAAAAAGTCCTAGCGGAAGGTACCAAGAGACCCAGTACTTC. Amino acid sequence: CASRKSPSGRYQETQYF.

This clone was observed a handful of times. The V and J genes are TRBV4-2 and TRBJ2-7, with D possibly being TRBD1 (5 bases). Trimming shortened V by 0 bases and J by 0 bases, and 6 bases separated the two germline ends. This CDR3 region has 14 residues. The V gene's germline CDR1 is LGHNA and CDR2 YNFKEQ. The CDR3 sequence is CASSQDGASYEQYF. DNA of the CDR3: TGTGCCAGCAGCCAAGATGGGGCCTCCTACGAGCAGTACTTC.

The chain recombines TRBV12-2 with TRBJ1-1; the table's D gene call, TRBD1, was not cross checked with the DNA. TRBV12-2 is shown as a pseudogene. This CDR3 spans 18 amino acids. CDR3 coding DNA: TGTGCAAGTCGCTTATGGTGCAGGGGGAGTGGGTGGGACACTGAAGCTTTCTTT. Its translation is CASRLWCRGSGWDTEAFF.

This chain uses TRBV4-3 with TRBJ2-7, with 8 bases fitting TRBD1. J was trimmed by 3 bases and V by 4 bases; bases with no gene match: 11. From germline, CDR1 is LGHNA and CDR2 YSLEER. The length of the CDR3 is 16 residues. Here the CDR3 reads CASSPDGTGDLYEQYF. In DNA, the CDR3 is TGCGCCAGCAGCCCCGACGGGACAGGAGACCTCTACGAGCAGTACTTC.

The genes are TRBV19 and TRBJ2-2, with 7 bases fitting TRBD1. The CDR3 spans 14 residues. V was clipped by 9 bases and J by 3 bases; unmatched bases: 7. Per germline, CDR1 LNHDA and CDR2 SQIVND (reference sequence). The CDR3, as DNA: TGTGCCAGCCAAACAGGGGATGACACCGGGGAGCTGTTTTTT. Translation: CASQTGDDTGELFF.

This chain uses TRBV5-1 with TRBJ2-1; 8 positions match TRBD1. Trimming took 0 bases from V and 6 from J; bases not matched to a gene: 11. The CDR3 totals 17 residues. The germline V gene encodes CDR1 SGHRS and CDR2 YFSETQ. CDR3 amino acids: CASSLGPGQVGLNEQFF. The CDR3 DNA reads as TGCGCCAGCAGCTTGGGACCGGGACAGGTCGGTCTCAATGAGCAGTTCTTC.

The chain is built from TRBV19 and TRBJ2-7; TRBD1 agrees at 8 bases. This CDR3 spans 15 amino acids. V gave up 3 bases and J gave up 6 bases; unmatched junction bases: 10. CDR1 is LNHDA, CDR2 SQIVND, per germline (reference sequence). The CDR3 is CASSMNGQGRSEQYF. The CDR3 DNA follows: TGTGCCAGTAGTATGAATGGACAGGGTCGGTCCGAGCAGTACTTC.

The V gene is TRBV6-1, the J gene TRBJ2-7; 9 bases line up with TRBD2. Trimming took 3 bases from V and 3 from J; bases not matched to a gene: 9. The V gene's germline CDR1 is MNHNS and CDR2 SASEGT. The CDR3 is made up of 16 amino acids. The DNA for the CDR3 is TGTGCCAGCAGTGATTATTTAGCGGGAGTTAACTACGAGCAGTACTTC. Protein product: CASSDYLAGVNYEQYF.

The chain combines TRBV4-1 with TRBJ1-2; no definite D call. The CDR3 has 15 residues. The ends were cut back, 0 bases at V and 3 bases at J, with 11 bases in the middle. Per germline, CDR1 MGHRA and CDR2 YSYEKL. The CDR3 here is CASSQETVTDYGYTF. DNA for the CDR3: TGCGCCAGCAGCCAAGAAACGGTCACGGACTATGGCTACACCTTC.

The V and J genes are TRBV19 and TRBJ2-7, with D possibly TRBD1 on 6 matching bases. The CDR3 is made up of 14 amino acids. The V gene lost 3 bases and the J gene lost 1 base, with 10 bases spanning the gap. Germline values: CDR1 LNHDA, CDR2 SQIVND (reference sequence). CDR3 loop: CASSMQGYSYEQYF. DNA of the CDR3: TGTGCCAGTAGTATGCAGGGGTATTCCTACGAGCAGTACTTC.

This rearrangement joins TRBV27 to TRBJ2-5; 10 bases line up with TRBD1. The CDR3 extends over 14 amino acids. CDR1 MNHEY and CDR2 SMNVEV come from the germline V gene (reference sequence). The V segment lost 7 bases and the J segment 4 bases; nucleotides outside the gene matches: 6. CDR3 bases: TGTGCCAGCAAAGAAGGACAGGGGGGAGAGACCCAGTACTTC. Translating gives CASKEGQGGETQYF.

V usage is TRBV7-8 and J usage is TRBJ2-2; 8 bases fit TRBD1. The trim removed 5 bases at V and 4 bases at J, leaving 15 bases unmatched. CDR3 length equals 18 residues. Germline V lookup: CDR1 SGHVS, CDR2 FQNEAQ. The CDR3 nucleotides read TGTGCCAGCAGCGCACACCGGGACAGGACCCCGGGCACCGGGGAGCTGTTTTTT. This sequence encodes CASSAHRDRTPGTGELFF.

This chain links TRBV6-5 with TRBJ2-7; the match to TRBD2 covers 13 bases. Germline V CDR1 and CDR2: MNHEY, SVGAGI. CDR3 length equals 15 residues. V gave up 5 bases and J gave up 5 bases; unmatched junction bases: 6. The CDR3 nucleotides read TGTGCCAGCAGTCAACTAGCGGGAGGGTCCGACGAGCAGTACTTC. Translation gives CASSQLAGGSDEQYF.

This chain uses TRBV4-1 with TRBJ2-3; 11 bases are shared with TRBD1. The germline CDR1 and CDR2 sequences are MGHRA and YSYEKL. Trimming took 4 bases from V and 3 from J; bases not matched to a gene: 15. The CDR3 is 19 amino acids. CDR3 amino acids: CASSPSALRTGGGTDTQYF. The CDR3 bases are TGCGCCAGCAGCCCCTCAGCTCTAAGGACAGGGGGCGGGACAGATACGCAGTATTTT.

CDR3 sequence: CASSLAGPGVRDGETQYF. Written as DNA, the CDR3 is TGTGCCAGCAGCTTAGCCGGCCCTGGGGTCCGGGATGGGGAGACCCAGTACTTC. V and J are TRBV11-3 and TRBJ2-5, with D possibly matching TRBD2 (5 bases). The CDR3 runs to 18 residues. Per the germline V gene, CDR1 is SGHNT and CDR2 is YENEEA. Trimming left V 1 base short and J 5 bases short, with 23 bases between.

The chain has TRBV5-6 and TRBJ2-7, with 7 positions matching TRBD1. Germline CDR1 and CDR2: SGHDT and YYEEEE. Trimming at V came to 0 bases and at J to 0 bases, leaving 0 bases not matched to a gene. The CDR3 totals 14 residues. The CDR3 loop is CASSLGDSSYEQYF. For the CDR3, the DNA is TGTGCCAGCAGCTTGGGGGACAGCTCCTACGAGCAGTACTTC.

This chain's CDR3 is CASSFTASKYEQYF. CDR3 sequence (DNA): TGTGCCAGCAGTTTCACGGCTAGTAAATACGAGCAGTACTTC. This chain connects TRBV27 to TRBJ2-7; no definite D call. V lost 3 bases and J 4 bases, leaving 13 bases between the germline ends. CDR1 is MNHEY, CDR2 SMNVEV, per germline (reference sequence). The CDR3 has 14 residues.